This T cell receptor beta chain was sequenced for a study of T cells in localized non-small cell lung cancer. Regarding the study as a whole: For the top 100 tumor clones, a median around 55 also appeared in adjacent lung. Longer overall survival was seen with higher T cell density measured in blood.

Comment on this clone: Its cognate antigen is unknown.

Trimming took 4 bases from V and 6 from J, leaving 13 bases between them. The germline V gene encodes CDR1 SGHAT and CDR2 FQNNGV. This CDR3 has 15 residues. Libraries were prepared by immunoSEQ multiplex PCR; TCRdb keeps only in-frame clonotypes and omits some of them. Among 15,000 to 20,000 clones listed, around 91% were seen once. The material sequenced was peripheral blood mononuclear cells, taken before any cancer treatment. The V call is TRBV11-2, the J call TRBJ1-6; D is possibly TRBD1 (6 bases). The TCR sequence derives from a woman aged 35-75 years with stage III lung adenocarcinoma. The CDR3 region is CASSSQGYGNSPLHF. CDR3 coding DNA: TGTGCCAGCAGCTCACAGGGTTATGGTAATTCACCCCTCCACTTT.